This TCR beta chain was sequenced for a study of CD8+ T cells in alopecia areata. Study results and caveats: Relative to mice, TCR sharing across patients was less clear, a difference possibly HLA-related. While patients received tofacitinib, many expanded lesional clones remained present in scalp and blood.

The J segment lost 1 base and the V segment lost 2 bases, leaving 5 bases of the junction unmatched. Germline lookup yields CDR1 ENHRY and CDR2 SYGVKD. The CDR3 totals 15 residues. Details on this clone: Its matching antigen is unknown.

Treatment indicated: oral pan-JAK inhibitor, 5-10 mg twice daily. Peripheral blood and lesional scalp punch biopsies came from alopecia areata patients. T lymphocytes (CD4+ and CD8+) were sorted from PBMCs. RNA was isolated and reverse transcribed to cDNA, the sequencing template. Assay used: immunoSEQ multiplex PCR; TCRdb lists only in-frame clones, some missing. The data hold approximately 190,000 clones, with roughly 64% observed a single time. The sequencing used CD4+ T cells sorted from blood, collected at week 24, from a patient treated with tofacitinib. The receptor was isolated from a human donor with alopecia areata. The J gene is TRBJ2-7, the V gene TRBV10-3; 7 nucleotides line up with TRBD2. The CDR3 region has the DNA TGTGCCATCAGTGAGCCGGGGAGGGGTTCCTACGAGCAGTACTTC. This translates into CAISEPGRGSYEQYF.